This TCR beta chain was retrieved from a study of regulatory T cells in long-lasting Graves disease. To make TCR beta libraries, researchers used iRepertoire HTBI primers and Arm-PCR of CDR3 regions. TCRdb used MiXCR to reprocess the multiplex PCR reads, holding one entry per CDR3 protein. This sample has approximately 540,000 distinct CDR3 sequences; more than 10% occur once, and the top ten carry more than 8%. This clonotype has at least ten counts. The antigen is unknown. Findings and limits, study-wide: Favored usage of TRBV28, TRBJ1-2 and TRBJ2-5 was recorded in persistent disease.

Specified time point: newly diagnosed GD, antithyroid drugs for less than 3 months. The TCR library used RNA extracted from PBMCs. The CDR3 contains 15 residues. Germline-derived CDR1 and CDR2 are MNHNS and SASEGT. Trimming left V 1 base short and J 0 bases short, with 10 bases between. A further study also used this sample, focusing on T cells in Graves' hyperthyroidism and ophthalmopathy.

This TCR came from a woman aged 25 to 45 with Graves disease. The genes are TRBV6-1 and TRBJ2-7, with D unresolved. Sequenced here: peripheral blood mononuclear cells (PBMCs), sampled at new diagnosis, from a patient treated with antithyroid drugs. The CDR3, as DNA: TGTGCCAGCAGTGAAGGAGAGACGAGCTCCTACGAGCAGTACTTC. Protein sequence: CASSEGETSSYEQYF.